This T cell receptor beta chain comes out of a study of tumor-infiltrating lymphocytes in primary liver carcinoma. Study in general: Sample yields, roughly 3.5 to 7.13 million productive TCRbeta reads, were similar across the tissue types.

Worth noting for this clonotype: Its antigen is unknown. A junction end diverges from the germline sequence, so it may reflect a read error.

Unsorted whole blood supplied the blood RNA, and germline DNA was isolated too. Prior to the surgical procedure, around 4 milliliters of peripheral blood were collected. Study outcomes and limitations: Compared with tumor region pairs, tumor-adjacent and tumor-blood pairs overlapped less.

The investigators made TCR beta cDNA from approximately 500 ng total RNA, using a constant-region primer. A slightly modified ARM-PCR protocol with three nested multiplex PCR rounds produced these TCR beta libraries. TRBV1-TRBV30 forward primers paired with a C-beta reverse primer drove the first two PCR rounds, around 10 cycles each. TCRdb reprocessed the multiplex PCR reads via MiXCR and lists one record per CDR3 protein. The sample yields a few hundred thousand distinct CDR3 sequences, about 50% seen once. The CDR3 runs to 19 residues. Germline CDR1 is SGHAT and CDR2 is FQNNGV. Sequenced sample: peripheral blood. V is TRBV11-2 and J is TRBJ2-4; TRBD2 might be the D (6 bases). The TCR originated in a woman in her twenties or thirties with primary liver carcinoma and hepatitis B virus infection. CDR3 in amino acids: CASSVDSPLGGVAKNIQYF. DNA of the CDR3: TGCGCCAGCAGCGTAGATTCTCCCCTGGGCGGGGTCGCCAAAAACATTCAGTACTTC.